This entry features one T cell receptor beta chain sequence. What it binds is unknown. The treatment is: roughly 18 received Ad26.COV2.S at low or high dose, single or two shots; 5 received placebo; per-sample allocation not given. Sample collection was performed on day 63 after the first vaccine or placebo injection. In Boston, an adult donor aged 18-55 years took part. Vaccination used an Ad26 vector expressing Wuhan-strain SARS-CoV-2 spike. Measured with immunoSEQ multiplex PCR; TCRdb has only the in-frame clones, and not every one. Of 360,000 or so clones in the sample, around nine tenths are singletons; the top ten hold about 3%. The sample comes from a study of Ad26.COV2.S vaccination and SARS-CoV-2 variants. The study, taken as a whole, reports: The placebo group had lower spike-specific TCR breadth than the vaccine recipients did.

Germline CDR1 MNHEY, CDR2 SMNVEV (reference sequence). Trimming removed 9 bases at V and 7 bases at J, with 28 bases between. This CDR3 has 16 residues. V is TRBV27 and J is TRBJ2-7; TRBD2 is a possible D gene (6 bases). The sequences come from peripheral blood, collected in a trial of Ad26.COV2.S vaccine versus placebo. The sequence derives from a person aged 18-60 years who received the Ad26.COV2.S COVID-19 vaccine or a placebo. The chain's CDR3 is CARNPLFGRGRCEQYF. The CDR3 bases are TGTGCCAGAAACCCCCTATTTGGACGGGGGAGGTGTGAGCAGTACTTC.